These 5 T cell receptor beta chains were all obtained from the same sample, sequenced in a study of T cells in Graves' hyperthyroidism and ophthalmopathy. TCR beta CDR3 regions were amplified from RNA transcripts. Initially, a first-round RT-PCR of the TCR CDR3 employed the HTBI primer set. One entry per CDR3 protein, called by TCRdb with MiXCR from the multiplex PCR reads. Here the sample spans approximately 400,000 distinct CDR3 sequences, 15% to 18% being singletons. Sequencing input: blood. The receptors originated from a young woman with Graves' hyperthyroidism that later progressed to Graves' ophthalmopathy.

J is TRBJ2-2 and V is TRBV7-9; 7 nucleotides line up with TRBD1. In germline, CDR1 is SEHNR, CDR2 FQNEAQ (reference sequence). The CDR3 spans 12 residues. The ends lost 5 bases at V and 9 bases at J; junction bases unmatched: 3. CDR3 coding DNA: TGTGCCAGCAGCGAACAGGGGAGGGAGCTGTTTTTT. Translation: CASSEQGRELFF.

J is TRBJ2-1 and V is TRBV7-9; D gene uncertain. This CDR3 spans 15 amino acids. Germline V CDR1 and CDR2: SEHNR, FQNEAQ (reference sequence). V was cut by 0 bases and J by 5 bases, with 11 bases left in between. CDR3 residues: CASSLALGYDNEQFF. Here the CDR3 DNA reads TGTGCCAGCAGCTTAGCCTTGGGCTACGACAATGAGCAGTTCTTC. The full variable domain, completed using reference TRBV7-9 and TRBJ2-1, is DTGVSQNPRHKITKRGQNVTFRCDPISEHNRLYWYRQTLGQGPEFLTYFQNEAQLEKSRLLSDRFSAERPKGSFSTLEIQRTEQGDSAMYLCASSLALGYDNEQFFGPGTRLTVL.

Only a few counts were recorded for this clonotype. This CDR3 reads CASSLRDRGTEAFF. Here the CDR3 DNA reads TGTGCCAGCAGCTTACGGGACAGGGGCACTGAAGCTTTCTTT. The V and J genes are TRBV13 and TRBJ1-1; 10 nucleotides agree with TRBD1. Germline V gene data show CDR1 as PRHDT and CDR2 as FYEKMQ (reference sequence). V shed 2 bases and J 4 bases; nucleotides not matched to a gene: 1. The CDR3 covers 14 residues.

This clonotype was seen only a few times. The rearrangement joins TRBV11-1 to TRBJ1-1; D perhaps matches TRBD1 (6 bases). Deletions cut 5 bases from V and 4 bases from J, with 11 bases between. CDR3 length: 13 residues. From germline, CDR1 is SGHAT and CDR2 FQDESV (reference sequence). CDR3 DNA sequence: TGTGCCAGCAGCCAAGACAGGTTCACTGAAGCTTTCTTT. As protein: CASSQDRFTEAFF.

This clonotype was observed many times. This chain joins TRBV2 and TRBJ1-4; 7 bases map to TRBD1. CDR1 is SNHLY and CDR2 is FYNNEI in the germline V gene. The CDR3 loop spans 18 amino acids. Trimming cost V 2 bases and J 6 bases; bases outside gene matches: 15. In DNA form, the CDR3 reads TGTGCCAGCAGTGAAAAATTGGGGCCAGGGACAGCATATGAAAAACTGTTTTTT. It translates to CASSEKLGPGTAYEKLFF.